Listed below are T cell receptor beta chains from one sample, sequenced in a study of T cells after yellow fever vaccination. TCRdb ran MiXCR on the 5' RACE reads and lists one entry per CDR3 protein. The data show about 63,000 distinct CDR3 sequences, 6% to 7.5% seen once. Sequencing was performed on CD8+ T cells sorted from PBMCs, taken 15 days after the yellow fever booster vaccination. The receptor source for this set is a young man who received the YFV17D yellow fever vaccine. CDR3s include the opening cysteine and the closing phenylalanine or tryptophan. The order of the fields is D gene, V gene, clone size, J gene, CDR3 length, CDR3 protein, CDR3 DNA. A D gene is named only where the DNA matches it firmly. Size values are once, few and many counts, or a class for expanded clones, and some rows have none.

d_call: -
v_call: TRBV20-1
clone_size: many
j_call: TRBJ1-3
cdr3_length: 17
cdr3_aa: CSARDIGDNHSGNTIYF
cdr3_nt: TGCAGTGCTAGAGATATTGGGGACAACCACTCTGGAAACACCATATATTTT

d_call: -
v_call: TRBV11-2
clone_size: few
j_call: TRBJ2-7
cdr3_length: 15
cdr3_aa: CASSLSRDRFHEQYF
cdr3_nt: TGTGCCAGCAGCTTATCAAGGGATCGTTTCCACGAGCAGTACTTC

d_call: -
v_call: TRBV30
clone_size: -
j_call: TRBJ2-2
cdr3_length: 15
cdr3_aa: CAWSPPPWTNGELFF
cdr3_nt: TGTGCCTGGAGTCCCCCCCCCTGGACAAACGGGGAGCTGTTTTTT

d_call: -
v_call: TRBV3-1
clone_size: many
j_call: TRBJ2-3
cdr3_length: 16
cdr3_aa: CASSQGPGAGTDTQYF
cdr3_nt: TGTGCCAGCAGCCAAGGTCCAGGGGCTGGCACAGATACGCAGTATTTT

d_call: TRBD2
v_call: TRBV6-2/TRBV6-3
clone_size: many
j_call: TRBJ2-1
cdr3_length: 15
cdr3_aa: CASSYTSAAYNEQFF
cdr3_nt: TGTGCCAGCAGTTATACTAGCGCTGCCTACAATGAGCAGTTCTTC

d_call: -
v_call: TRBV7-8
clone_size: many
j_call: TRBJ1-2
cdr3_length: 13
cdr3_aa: CASSLSGPNGYTF
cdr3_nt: TGTGCCAGCAGCTTGTCCGGGCCCAATGGCTACACCTTC

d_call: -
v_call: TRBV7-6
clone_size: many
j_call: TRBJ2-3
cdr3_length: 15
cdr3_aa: CASSLRPGSTDTQYF
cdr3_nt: TGTGCCAGCAGCTTACGTCCGGGGAGCACAGATACGCAGTATTTT

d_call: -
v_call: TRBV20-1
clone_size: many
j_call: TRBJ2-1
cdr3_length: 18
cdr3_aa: CSARDPHKGDLSYNEQFF
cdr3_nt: TGCAGTGCTAGAGATCCCCATAAAGGCGACCTTTCGTACAATGAGCAGTTCTTC

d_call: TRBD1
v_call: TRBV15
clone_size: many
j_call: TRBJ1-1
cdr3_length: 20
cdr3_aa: CATSRLFGLPGYRGYTEAFF
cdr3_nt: TGTGCCACCAGCAGACTGTTCGGTCTCCCTGGGTACAGGGGCTACACTGAAGCTTTCTTT

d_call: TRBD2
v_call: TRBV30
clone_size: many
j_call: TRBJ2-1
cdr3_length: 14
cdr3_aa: CAWITSGLDNEQFF
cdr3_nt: TGTGCCTGGATTACTAGCGGACTCGACAATGAGCAGTTCTTC

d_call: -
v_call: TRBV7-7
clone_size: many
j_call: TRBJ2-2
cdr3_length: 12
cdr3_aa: CASIDGGGELFF
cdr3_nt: TGTGCCAGCATCGACGGAGGCGGGGAGCTGTTTTTT

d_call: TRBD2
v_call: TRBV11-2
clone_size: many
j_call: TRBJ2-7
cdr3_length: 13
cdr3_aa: CASSADGAGGQYF
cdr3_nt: TGTGCCAGCAGCGCTGACGGTGCGGGAGGGCAGTACTTC

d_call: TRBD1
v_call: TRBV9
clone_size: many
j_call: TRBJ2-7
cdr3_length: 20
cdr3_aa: CASSVGGTGLLGPTTYEQYF
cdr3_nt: TGTGCCAGCAGCGTAGGGGGGACAGGGCTTTTAGGGCCTACCACCTACGAGCAGTACTTC

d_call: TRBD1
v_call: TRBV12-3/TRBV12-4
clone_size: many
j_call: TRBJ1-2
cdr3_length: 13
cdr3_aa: CASSPGTAHGYTF
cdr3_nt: TGTGCCAGCAGCCCTGGGACAGCTCATGGCTACACCTTC

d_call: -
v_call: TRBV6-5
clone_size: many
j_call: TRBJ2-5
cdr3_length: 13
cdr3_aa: CASSLGVLETQYF
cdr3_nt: TGTGCCAGCAGTTTGGGGGTCCTGGAGACCCAGTACTTC

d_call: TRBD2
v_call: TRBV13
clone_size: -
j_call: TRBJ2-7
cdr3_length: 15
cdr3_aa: CASSPLGLAGREQYF
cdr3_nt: TGTGCCAGCAGCCCCCTGGGGCTAGCGGGGCGGGAGCAGTACTTC

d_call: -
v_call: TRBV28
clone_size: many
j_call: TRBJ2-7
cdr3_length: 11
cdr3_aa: CASSYFGEQYF
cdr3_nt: TGTGCCAGCAGTTATTTCGGCGAGCAGTACTTC

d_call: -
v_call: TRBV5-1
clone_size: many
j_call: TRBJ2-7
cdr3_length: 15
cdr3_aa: CASSPVGGEAYEQYF
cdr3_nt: TGCGCCAGCAGCCCTGTGGGGGGAGAGGCCTACGAGCAGTACTTC

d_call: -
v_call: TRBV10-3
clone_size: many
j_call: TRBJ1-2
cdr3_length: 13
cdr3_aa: CAISEGRSYGYTF
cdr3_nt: TGTGCCATCAGTGAAGGAAGATCCTATGGCTACACCTTC

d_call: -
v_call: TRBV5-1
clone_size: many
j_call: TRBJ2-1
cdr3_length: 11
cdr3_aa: CASSFANEQFF
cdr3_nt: TGCGCCAGCAGCTTTGCCAATGAGCAGTTCTTC

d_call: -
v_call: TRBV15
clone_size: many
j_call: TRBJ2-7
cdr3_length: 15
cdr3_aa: CATSRRVASLDEQYF
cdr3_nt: TGTGCCACCAGCAGGAGGGTGGCCTCACTAGACGAGCAGTACTTC

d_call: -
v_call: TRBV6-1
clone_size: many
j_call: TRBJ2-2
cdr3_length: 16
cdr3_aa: CASSAPRGGYTGELFF
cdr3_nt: TGTGCCAGCAGTGCCCCCAGGGGGGGGTACACCGGGGAGCTGTTTTTT

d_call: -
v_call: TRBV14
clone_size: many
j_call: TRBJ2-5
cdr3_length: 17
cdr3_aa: CASSQDFTSLGGETQYF
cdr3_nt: TGTGCCAGCAGCCAAGATTTCACTAGCTTGGGGGGAGAGACCCAGTACTTC

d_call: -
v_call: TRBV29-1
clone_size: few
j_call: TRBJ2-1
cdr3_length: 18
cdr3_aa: CSVGKGALSAGSYNEQFF
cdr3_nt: TGCAGCGTGGGGAAGGGGGCTCTTTCAGCGGGGTCCTACAATGAGCAGTTCTTC

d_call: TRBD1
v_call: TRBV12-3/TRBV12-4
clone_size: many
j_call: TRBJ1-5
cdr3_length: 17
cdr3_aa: CASSLRTGVYSNQPQHF
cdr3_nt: TGTGCCAGCAGTCTCCGGACAGGAGTTTATAGCAATCAGCCCCAGCATTTT

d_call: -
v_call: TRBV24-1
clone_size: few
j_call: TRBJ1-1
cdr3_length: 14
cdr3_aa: CATSAGRGGTEAFF
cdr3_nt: TGTGCCACCAGTGCTGGCAGGGGTGGCACTGAAGCTTTCTTT

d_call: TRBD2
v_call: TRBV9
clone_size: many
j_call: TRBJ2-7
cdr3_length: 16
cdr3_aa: CASSVASSGSYYEQYF
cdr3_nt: TGTGCCAGCAGCGTAGCGTCTAGCGGGAGCTACTACGAGCAGTACTTC

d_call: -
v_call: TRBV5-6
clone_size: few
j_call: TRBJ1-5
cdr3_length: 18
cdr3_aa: CASSLADGTDYSNQPQHF
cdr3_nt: TGTGCCAGCAGCTTGGCGGACGGGACGGATTATAGCAATCAGCCCCAGCATTTT

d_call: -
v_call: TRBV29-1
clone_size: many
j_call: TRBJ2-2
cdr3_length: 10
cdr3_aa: CSVNTGELFF
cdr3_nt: TGCAGCGTGAACACCGGGGAGCTGTTTTTT

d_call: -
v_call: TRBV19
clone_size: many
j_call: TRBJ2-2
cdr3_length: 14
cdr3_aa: CASSIVEVGGELFF
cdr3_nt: TGTGCCAGTAGTATAGTGGAAGTCGGCGGGGAGCTGTTTTTT

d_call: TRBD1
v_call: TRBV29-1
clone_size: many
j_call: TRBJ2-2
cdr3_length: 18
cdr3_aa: CSVMIGQAGRDVTGELFF
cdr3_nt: TGCAGCGTTATGATCGGACAGGCGGGCCGAGACGTAACCGGGGAGCTGTTTTTT

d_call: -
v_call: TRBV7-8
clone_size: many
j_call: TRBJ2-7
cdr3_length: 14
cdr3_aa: CASSLGDPIHEQYF
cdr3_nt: TGTGCCAGCAGCTTAGGTGACCCAATCCACGAGCAGTACTTC

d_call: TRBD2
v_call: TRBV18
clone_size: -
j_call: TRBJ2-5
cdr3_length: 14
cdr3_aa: CASSAGVGGETQYF
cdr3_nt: TGTGCCAGCTCGGCGGGAGTTGGAGGCGAGACCCAGTACTTC

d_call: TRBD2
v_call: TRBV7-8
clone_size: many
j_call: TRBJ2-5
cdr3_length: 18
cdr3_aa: CASSFGTSGILNQETQYF
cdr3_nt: TGTGCCAGCAGCTTCGGGACTAGCGGGATCCTAAACCAAGAGACCCAGTACTTC

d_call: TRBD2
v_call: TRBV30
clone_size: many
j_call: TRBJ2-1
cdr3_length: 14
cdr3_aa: CAWSSLAGYNEQFF
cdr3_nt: TGTGCCTGGAGTAGCCTAGCGGGCTACAATGAGCAGTTCTTC

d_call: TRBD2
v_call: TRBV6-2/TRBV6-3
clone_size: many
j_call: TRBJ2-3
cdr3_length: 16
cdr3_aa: CASSYTPGTNYIRQYF
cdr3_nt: TGTGCCAGCAGTTACACCCCCGGGACTAACTACATACGGCAGTATTTT

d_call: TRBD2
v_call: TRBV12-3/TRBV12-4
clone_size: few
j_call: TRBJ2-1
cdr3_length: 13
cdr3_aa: CAQERREAGEQFF
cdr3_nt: TGTGCCCAGGAGAGGCGGGAGGCGGGTGAGCAGTTCTTC

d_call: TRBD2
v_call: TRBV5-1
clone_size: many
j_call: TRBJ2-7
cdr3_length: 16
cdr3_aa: CASSPTWTSGNYEQYF
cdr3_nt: TGCGCCAGCAGCCCCACCTGGACTAGCGGTAACTACGAGCAGTACTTC